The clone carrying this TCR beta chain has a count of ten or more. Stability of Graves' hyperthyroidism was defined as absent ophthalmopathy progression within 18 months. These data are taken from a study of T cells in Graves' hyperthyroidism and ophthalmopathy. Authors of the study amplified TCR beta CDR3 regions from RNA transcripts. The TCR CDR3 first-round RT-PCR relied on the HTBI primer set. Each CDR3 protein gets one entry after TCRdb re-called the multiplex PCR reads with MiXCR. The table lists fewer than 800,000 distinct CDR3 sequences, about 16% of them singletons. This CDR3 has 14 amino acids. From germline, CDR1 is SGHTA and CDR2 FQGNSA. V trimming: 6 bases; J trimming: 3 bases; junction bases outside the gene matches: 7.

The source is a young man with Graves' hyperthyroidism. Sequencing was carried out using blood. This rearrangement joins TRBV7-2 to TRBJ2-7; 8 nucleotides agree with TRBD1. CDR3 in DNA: TGTGCCAGCAGTCTGGACAGGGCGAACTACGAGCAGTACTTC. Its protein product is CASSLDRANYEQYF.